The clone carrying this TCR beta chain was observed at least ten times. V lost 1 base and J lost 5, with 14 bases in between. The V gene's germline CDR1 is MGHRA and CDR2 YSYEKL. This CDR3 contains 15 residues. RNA transcripts gave rise to amplified TCR beta CDR3 regions. First-round RT-PCR targeting the TCR CDR3 was performed with the HTBI primer set. MiXCR, run by TCRdb on the multiplex PCR reads, gives a single entry per CDR3 protein. Among roughly 560,000 distinct CDR3 sequences listed, roughly 15% were seen once. This entry comes from a study of T cells in Graves' hyperthyroidism and ophthalmopathy.

This receptor was identified in a woman aged 40 to 49 with Graves' ophthalmopathy. V gene TRBV4-1 combines with J gene TRBJ2-5; a possible D gene is TRBD2 (5 bases). The specimen was blood. For the CDR3, the DNA is TGCGCCAGCAGCCAAGCTACGGGGAGAGGGGAGACCCAGTACTTC. Encoded protein: CASSQATGRGETQYF.